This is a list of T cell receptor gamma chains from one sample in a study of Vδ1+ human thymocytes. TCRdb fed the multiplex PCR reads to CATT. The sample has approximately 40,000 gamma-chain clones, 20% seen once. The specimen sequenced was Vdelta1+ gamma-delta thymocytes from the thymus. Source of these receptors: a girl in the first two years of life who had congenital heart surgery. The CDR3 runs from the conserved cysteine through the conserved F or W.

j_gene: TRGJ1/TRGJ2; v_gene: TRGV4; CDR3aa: CATWDGPPYKKLF
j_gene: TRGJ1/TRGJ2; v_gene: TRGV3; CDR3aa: CATWDRHGTEKLF
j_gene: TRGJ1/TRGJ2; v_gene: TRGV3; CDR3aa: CATWDRLDHYKKLF
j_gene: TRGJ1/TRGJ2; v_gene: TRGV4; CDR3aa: CATWDGPRLGYKKLF
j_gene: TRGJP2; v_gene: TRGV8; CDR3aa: CATRLSSDWIKTF
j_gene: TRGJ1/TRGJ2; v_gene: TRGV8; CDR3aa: CATWDKSYYKKLF
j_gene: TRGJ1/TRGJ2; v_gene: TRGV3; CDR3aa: CATRDPRGYYKKLF
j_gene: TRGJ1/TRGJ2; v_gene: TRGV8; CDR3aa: CATWDNGRKLF
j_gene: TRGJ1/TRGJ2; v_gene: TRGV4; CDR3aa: CATWDGLMEKLF
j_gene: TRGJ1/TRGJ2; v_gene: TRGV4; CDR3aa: CAAWDSSLGKKLF
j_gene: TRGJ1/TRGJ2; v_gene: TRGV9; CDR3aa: CALWEVHYLHYKKLF
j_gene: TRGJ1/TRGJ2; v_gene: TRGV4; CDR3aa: CATWDGGYKKLF
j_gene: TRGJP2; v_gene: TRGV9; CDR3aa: CALWEVADWIKTF
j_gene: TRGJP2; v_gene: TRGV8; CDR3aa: CATIFDSDWIKTF
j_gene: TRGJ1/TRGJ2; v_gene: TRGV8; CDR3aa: CATWEEGYKKLF